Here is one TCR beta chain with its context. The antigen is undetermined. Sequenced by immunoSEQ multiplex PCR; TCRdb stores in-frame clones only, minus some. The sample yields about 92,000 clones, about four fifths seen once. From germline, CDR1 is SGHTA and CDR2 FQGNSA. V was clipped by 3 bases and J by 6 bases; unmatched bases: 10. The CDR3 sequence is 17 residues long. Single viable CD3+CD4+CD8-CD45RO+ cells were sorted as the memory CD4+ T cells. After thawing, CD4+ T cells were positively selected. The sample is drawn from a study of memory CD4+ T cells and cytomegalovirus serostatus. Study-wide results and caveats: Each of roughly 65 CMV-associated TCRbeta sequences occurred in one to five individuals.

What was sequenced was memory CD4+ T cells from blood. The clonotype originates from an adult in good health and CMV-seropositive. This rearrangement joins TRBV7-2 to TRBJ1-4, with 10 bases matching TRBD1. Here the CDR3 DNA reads TGTGCCAGCAGCTTGCACACCCGGACAGGGGGGGATGAAAAACTGTTTTTT. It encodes CASSLHTRTGGDEKLFF. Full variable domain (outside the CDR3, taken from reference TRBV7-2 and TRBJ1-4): GAGVSQSPSNKVTEKGKDVELRCDPISGHTALYWYRQSLGQGLEFLIYFQGNSAPDKSGLPSDRFSAERTGGSVSTLTIQRTQQEDSAVYLCASSLHTRTGGDEKLFFGSGTQLSVL.